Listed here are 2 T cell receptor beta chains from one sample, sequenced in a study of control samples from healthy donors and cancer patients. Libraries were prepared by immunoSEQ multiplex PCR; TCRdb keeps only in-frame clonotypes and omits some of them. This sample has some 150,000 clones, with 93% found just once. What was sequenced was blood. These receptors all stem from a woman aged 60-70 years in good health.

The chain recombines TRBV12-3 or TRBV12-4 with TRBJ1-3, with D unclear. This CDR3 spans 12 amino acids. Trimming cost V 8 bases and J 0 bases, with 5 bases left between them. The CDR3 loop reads CASRSSGNTIYF. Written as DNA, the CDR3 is TGTGCCAGCCGAAGCTCTGGAAACACCATATATTTT.

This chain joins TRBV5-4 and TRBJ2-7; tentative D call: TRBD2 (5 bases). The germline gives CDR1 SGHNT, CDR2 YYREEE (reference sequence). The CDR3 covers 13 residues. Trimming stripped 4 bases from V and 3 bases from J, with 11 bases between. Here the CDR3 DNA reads TGTGCCAGCAGCCCCATTGAGGGCTACGAGCAGTACTTC. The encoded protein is CASSPIEGYEQYF.